This T cell receptor (beta chain) was profiled in a study of T-cell reconstitution after alpha-beta-depleted transplantation in children. Study-wide results and caveats: At around two months after transplant, the alpha-beta T cells were reportedly derived from several hundred expanded clones that came from non-depleted graft cells.

This CDR3 has 14 amino acids. Germline loops: CDR1 SGHAT, CDR2 FQNNGV. Trimming pared 5 bases from V and 1 base from J, leaving 11 bases between. The library targeted TCRbeta and was prepared with unique molecular identifiers. TCRdb called the PCR reads again in MiXCR, with one record for every CDR3 protein. This table has fewer than 250,000 distinct CDR3 sequences, over 15% appearing once. In the case of this clonotype: Its target is not known.

This TCR was recovered from a male patient between 2 and 10 years old who had a stem cell transplant for acute lymphoblastic leukemia, so the T cells may come from the graft donor. Sample: PBMCs, mostly from graft donor cells, taken 360 days after TCRalphabeta/CD19-depleted stem cell transplant. The chain links TRBV11-2 to TRBJ1-1, with D unclear. In DNA form, the CDR3 reads TGTGCCAGCAGCCCAAAACGGGGGAACACTGAAGCTTTCTTT. Protein: CASSPKRGNTEAFF.